The clone carrying this TCR beta chain was found a few times. Its target is not known. This entry comes from a study of shared clonotypes between healthy human individuals. Study observations and caveats: Rarefaction exposed incomplete sorted-subset sequencing despite large depth. The sharing of about 5% of naive CD4 clonotypes was seen across several donors.

Sequencing used immunoSEQ multiplex PCR; TCRdb keeps in-frame clones, though not all of them. The profile shows about 2.4 million clones, roughly 93% of them singletons. Trimming cost V 6 bases and J 5 bases, with 11 bases left between them. Per the germline V gene, CDR1 is MDHEN and CDR2 is SYDVKM. This CDR3 contains 13 residues. Naive CD4+ cells were CD45RA-selected; the remaining cells were memory. This chain connects TRBV28 to TRBJ1-5; D remains unclear. The receptor's source is a man between 18 and 35 years old in good health. Some clones in this sample may be carry-over from other donors' samples. The sequenced sample consisted of naive CD4+ T cells from PBMCs. Subset: CD45RA+ positively selected. The CDR3 nucleotides read TGTGCCAGCAGCACTGATCCCTATCAGCCCCAGCATTTT. As protein: CASSTDPYQPQHF.